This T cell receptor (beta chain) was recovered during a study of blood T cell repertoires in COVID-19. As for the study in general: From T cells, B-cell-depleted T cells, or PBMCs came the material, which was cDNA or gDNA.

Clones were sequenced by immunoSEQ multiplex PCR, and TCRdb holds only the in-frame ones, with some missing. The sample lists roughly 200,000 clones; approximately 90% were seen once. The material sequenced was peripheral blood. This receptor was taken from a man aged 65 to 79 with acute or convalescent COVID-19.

The CDR3 nucleotides read TGTGCCAGTAGGAAGGGACAGGGGAGCTACGAGCAGTACTTC. It codes for CASRKGQGSYEQYF. The rearrangement joins TRBV19 to TRBJ2-7; 10 positions match TRBD1. The germline CDR1 and CDR2 sequences are LNHDA and SQIVND (reference sequence). With V trimmed by 6 bases and J by 3 bases, 5 bases remained unmatched. This CDR3 is built from 14 residues.